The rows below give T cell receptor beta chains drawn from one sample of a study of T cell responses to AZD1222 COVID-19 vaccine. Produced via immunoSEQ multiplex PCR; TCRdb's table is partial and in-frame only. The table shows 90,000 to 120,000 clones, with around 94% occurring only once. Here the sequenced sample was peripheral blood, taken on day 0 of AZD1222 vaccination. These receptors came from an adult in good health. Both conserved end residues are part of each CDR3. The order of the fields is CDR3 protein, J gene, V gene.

CASGTYSNQPQHF TRBJ1-5 TRBV6-5
CASSKIRGHGELFF TRBJ2-2 TRBV7-3
CASGGSGTNEQFF TRBJ2-1 TRBV9
CASRPGSYNEQFF TRBJ2-1 TRBV28
CASSFASDYGYTF TRBJ1-2 TRBV12-3/TRBV12-4
CASSLEGRGTDTQYF TRBJ2-3 TRBV7-2
CATSRKRGAVYNEQFF TRBJ2-1 TRBV15
CASSQGGGATGELFF TRBJ2-2 TRBV4-3
CASSLTGKDRSPLHF TRBJ1-6 TRBV5-1
CASSAQGGSYGYTF TRBJ1-2 TRBV4-1
CASSPQNSNQPQHF TRBJ1-5 TRBV27
CASSLAGTDTGELFF TRBJ2-2 TRBV7-9
CSVGTVLSNEQFF TRBJ2-1 TRBV29-1
CASSITSGRSYNEQFF TRBJ2-1 TRBV27
CASSLQGNTEAFF TRBJ1-1 TRBV12-3/TRBV12-4
CSASSGKGELFF TRBJ2-2 TRBV20-1
CATSDPSINEQFF TRBJ2-1 TRBV24-1
CASSPGTNNEQFF TRBJ2-1 TRBV19
CASSVVTGIPIPYGYTF TRBJ1-2 TRBV9
CASSPRGAGETQYF TRBJ2-5 TRBV18
CASSFTSGTVNTEAFF TRBJ1-1 TRBV18
CASRLQGQGALEQYF TRBJ2-7 TRBV5-1
CASSLGRRGADYEQYF TRBJ2-7 TRBV7-9
CASSLGSPGQSPYEQYF TRBJ2-7 TRBV5-1
CASSIRDRRYEQYF TRBJ2-7 TRBV19
CASSEGRAGELFF TRBJ2-2 TRBV6-1
CASSNRGGNTEAFF TRBJ1-1 TRBV2
CASSPRGGINSYEQYF TRBJ2-7 TRBV14
CASSRQAMANEKLFF TRBJ1-4 TRBV4-1
CASSLENRGWDTEAFF TRBJ1-1 TRBV5-1
CASSLSSNPNEKLFF TRBJ1-4 TRBV27
CASSLAVNRDMDYGYTF TRBJ1-2 TRBV7-8
CASSLAGDGYQPQHF TRBJ1-5 TRBV5-1
CASKGQGDQPQHF TRBJ1-5 TRBV19
CSAFGAYGYTF TRBJ1-2 TRBV20-1
CAWSAPRETQYF TRBJ2-5 TRBV30
CASSIGFSQPQHF TRBJ1-5 TRBV19
CASSYFSEGGGQPQHF TRBJ1-5 TRBV6-6
CASSDKGKGAYGYTF TRBJ1-2 TRBV2
CASRQGLAGDTGELFF TRBJ2-2 TRBV27
CSRNRDLGGYTF TRBJ1-2 TRBV29-1
CASSIGVNEQFF TRBJ2-1 TRBV19
CASKDRGSSYEQYF TRBJ2-7 TRBV7-9
CASSYSFFGTGGDSNQPQHF TRBJ1-5 TRBV6-2/TRBV6-3
CASGLSLIIRGLSTEAFF TRBJ1-1 TRBV12-5
CAWSFTGHYNSPLHF TRBJ1-6 TRBV30
CASSGYGRLNEKLFF TRBJ1-4 TRBV18
CAWSAGGVGNTIYF TRBJ1-3 TRBV30
CASSLGPDGNTEAFF TRBJ1-1 TRBV3-1/TRBV3-2
CASSYSPGVPDTQYF TRBJ2-3 TRBV6-5
CASSVRTGGAGTEAFF TRBJ1-1 TRBV11-3
CASNNLAGGLKNNEQFF TRBJ2-1 TRBV19
CASSSVLYEQYF TRBJ2-7 TRBV28
CASSLEGDYGYTF TRBJ1-2 TRBV12-3/TRBV12-4
CASSATGLNQPQHF TRBJ1-5 TRBV2
CASSLDGTRRGRTYNEQFF TRBJ2-1 TRBV11-3
CASRTGSPYEQYF TRBJ2-7 TRBV27
CASSQDAGHNQPQHF TRBJ1-5 TRBV4-3
CASSLGNEQYF TRBJ2-7 TRBV12-3/TRBV12-4
CASSNLGIAGLNTGELFF TRBJ2-2 TRBV11-2